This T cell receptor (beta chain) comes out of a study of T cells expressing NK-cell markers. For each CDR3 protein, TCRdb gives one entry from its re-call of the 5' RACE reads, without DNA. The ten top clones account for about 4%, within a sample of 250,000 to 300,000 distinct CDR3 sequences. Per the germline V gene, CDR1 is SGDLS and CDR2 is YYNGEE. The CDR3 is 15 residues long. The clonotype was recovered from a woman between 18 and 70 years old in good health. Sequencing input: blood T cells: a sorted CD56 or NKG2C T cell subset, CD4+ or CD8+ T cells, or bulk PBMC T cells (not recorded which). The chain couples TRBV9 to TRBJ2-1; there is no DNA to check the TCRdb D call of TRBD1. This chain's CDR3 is CASSNRGGASNEQFF.